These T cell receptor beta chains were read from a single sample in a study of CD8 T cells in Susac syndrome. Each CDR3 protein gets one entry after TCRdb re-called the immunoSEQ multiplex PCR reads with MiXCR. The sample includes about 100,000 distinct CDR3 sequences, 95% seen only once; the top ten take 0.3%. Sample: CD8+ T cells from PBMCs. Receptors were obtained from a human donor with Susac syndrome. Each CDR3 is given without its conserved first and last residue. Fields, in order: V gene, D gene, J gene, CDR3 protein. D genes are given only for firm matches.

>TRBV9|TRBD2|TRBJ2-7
ASSRRTSGPYEQY
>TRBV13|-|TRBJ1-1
ASSLEDTITEAF
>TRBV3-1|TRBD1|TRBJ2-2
ASRGGTVLTGELF
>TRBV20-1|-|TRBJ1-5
SASTDYSNQPQH
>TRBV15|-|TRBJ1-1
ATSTTGLTEAF
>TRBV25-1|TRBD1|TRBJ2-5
ASSEYDRGETQY
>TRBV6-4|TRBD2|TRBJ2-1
ASSSTSGSGDEQF
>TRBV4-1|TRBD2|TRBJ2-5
ASSRGTSGEETQY
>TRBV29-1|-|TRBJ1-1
SVEDPTYLNTEAF
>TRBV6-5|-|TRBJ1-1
ASSYPGAVEAF
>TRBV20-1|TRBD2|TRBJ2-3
SARGLATTDTQY
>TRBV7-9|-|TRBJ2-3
ASTLGPSTDTQY
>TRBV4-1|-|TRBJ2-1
ASSQDEPRLARDEQF
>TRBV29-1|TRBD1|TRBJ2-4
SVRGQGFGEAKNIQY
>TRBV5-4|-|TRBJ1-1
ASSFPRQNTEAF
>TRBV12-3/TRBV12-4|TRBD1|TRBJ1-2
ASSLRQGGGYT
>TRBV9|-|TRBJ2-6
ASSDTSGANVLT
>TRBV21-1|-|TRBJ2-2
ACFGELF
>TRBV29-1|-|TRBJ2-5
SVVLETQY
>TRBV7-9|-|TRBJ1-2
ASSFDSNYGYT
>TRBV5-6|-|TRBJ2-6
ASSPDGAGANVLT
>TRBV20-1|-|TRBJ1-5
SAREPNQPQH
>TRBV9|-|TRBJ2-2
ASSPLGNTGELF
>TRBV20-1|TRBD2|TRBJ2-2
SADGLAGAENTGELF
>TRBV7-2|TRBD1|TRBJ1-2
ASSLYRQGRGGYT
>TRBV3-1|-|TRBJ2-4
ASSERQNIQY
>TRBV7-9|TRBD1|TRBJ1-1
ASSGDSQIPEAF
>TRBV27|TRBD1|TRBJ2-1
ASSLTRDSYNEQF
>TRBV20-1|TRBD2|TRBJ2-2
SAKAGGDTGELF
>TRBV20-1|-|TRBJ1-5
SASPQSSNQPQH
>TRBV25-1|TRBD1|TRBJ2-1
ATRGQGYNEQF
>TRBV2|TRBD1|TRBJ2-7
ASTNTGAEQY
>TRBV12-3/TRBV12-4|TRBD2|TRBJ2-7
ASSLAGGDAYEQY
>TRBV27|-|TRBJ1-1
ASSRANTEAF
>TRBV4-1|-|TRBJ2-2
ASSQVGGGGELF
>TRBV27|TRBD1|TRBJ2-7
ASSPGTGHPYEQY
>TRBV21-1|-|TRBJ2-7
ASSKSGRYEQY
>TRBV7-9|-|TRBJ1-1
ASRGTHQGLNTEAF
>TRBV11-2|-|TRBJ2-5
ATGGAVETQY
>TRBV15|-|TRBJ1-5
ATSRDRGGSSNQPQH
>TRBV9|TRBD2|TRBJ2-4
ASSASGEGKNIQY
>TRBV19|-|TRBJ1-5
ASGEKAQPQH
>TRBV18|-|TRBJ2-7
ASSPLDSSYEQY
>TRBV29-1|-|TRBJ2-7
SVRGDLSDYEQY
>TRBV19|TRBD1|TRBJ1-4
ASTGTGDYLEKLF
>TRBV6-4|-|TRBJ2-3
ASRDIASTDTQY
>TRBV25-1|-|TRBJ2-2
AAGRLGGELF
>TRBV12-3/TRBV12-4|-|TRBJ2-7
ASRGPSSSYEQY
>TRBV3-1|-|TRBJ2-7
ASSPTGLTYEQY
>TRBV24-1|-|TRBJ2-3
ATSDLRATSTDTQY
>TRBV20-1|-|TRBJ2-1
SAISRMGEQF
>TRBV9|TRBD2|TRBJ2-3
ASSKRGARPDTQY
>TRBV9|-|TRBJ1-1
ASSVGDYVGTEAF